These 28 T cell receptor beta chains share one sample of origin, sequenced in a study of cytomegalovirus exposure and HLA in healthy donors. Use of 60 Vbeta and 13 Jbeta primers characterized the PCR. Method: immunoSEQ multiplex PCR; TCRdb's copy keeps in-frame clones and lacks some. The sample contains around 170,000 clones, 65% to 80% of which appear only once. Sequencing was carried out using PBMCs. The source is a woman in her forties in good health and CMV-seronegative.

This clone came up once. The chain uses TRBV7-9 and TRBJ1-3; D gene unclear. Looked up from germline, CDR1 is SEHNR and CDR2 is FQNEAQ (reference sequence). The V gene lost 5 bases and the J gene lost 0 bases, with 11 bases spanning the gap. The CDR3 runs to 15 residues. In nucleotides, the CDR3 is TGTGCCAGCAGCCCACGGCGGCGCTCTGGAAACACCATATATTTT. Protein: CASSPRRRSGNTIYF.

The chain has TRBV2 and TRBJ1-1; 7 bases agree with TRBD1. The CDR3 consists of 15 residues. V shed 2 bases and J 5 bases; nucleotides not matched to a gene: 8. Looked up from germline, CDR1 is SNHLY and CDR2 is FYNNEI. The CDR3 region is CASSELTTGRTEAFF. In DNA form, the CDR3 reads TGTGCCAGCAGTGAACTGACGACAGGGAGAACTGAAGCTTTCTTT.

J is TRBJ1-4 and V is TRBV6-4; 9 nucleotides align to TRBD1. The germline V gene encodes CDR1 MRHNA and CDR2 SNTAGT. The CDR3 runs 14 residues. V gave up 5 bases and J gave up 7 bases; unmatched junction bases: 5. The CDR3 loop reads CASSPQGAGEKLFF. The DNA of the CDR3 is TGTGCCAGCAGTCCACAGGGGGCGGGTGAAAAACTGTTTTTT.

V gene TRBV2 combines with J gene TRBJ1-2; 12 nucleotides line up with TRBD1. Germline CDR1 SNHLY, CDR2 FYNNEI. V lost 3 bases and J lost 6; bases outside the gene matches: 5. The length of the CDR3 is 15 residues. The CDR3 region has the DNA TGTGCCAGCAGTGACGGGACAGGGGGCAGGCATGGCTACACCTTC. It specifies CASSDGTGGRHGYTF.

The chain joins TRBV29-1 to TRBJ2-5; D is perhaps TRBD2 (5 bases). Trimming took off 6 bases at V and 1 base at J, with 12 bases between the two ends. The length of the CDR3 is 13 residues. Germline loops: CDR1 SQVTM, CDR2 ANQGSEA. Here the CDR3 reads CSVPGMGQETQYF. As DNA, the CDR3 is TGCAGCGTCCCCGGGATGGGCCAAGAGACCCAGTACTTC.

The CDR3 sequence: CASSYTSGSGTGELFF. The DNA for the CDR3 is TGCGCCAGCAGCTACACCAGCGGGAGTGGGACCGGGGAGCTGTTTTTT. This rearrangement joins TRBV5-1 to TRBJ2-2; TRBD2 agrees at 8 bases. CDR1 and CDR2 from the germline V gene are SGHRS and YFSETQ. J lost 5 bases, V lost 3 bases, and 9 bases had no gene match. The CDR3 sequence is 16 residues long.

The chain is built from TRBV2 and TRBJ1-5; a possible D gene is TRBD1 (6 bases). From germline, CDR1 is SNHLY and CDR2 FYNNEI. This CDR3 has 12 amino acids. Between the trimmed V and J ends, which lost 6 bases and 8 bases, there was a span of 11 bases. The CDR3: CASSVGTKPQHF. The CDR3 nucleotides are TGTGCCAGCAGCGTAGGGACAAAGCCCCAGCATTTT.

The CDR3 DNA sequence: TGTGCCAGCAGCTGGGGGGGGGTTTACGAGCAGTACTTC. Its translation: CASSWGGVYEQYF. The V call is TRBV5-6, the J call TRBJ2-7; 7 bases are a match to TRBD2. This CDR3 is 13 amino acids long. CDR1 SGHDT and CDR2 YYEEEE come from the germline V gene. Germline trimming cut 3 bases from V and 4 bases from J; bases unmatched to any gene: 4.

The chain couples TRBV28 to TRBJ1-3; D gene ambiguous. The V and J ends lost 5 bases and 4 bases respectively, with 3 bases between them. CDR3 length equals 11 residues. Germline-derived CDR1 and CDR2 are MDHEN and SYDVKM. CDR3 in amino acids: CASSEGNTIYF. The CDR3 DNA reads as TGTGCCAGCAGTGAGGGAAACACCATATATTTT. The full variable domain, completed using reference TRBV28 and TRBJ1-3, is DVKVTQSSRYLVKRTGEKVFLECVQDMDHENMFWYRQDPGLGLRLIYFSYDVKMKEKGDIPEGYSVSREKKERFSLILESASTNQTSMYLCASSEGNTIYFGEGSWLTVV.

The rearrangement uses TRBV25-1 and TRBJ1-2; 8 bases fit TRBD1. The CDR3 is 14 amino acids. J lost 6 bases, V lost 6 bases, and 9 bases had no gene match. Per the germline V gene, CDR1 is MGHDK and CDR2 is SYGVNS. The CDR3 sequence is CASRMTGAPHGYTF. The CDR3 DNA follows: TGTGCCAGCAGGATGACAGGGGCCCCACATGGCTACACCTTC.

CDR3 in DNA: TGTGCCACCAGCAGAGGAGGGTACGAGCAGTACTTC. Translating it yields CATSRGGYEQYF. The chain links TRBV15 to TRBJ2-7; D is perhaps TRBD2 (5 bases). This CDR3 has 12 residues. Germline V gene lookup returns CDR1 LNHNV and CDR2 YYDKDF (reference sequence). The V end lost 1 base, the J end lost 4 bases, and 5 bases lay between the germline ends.

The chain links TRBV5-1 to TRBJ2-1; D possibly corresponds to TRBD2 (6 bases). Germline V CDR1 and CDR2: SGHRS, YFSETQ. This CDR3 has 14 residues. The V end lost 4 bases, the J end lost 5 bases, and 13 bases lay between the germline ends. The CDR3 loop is CASSPKRANNEQFF. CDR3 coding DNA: TGCGCCAGCAGCCCGAAGCGGGCCAACAATGAGCAGTTCTTC. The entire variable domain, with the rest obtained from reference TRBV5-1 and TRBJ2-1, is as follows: KAGVTQTPRYLIKTRGQQVTLSCSPISGHRSVSWYQQTPGQGLQFLFEYFSETQRNKGNFPGRFSGRQFSNSRSEMNVSTLELGDSALYLCASSPKRANNEQFFGPGTRLTVL.

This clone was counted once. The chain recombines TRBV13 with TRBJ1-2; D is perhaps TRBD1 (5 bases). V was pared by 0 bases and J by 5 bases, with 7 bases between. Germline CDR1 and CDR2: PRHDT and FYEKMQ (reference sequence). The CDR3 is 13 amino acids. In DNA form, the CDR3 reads TGTGCCAGCAGCTTAGGGGGGCGGTATGGCTACACCTTC. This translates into CASSLGGRYGYTF.

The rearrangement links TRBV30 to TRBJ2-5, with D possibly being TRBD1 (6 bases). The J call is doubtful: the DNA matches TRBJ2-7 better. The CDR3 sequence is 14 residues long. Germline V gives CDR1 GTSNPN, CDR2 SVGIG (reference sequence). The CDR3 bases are TGTGCCTACAGGGTTTCTGGGGGATCCTACGAGCAGTACTTC. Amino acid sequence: CAYRVSGGSYEQYF.

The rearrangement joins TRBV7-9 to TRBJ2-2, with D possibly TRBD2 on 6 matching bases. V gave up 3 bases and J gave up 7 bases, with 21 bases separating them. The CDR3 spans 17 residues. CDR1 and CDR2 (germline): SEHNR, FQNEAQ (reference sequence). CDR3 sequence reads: CASSFSALATSYGELFF. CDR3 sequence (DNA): TGTGCCAGCAGCTTTTCTGCGCTAGCGACTTCCTACGGGGAGCTGTTTTTT.

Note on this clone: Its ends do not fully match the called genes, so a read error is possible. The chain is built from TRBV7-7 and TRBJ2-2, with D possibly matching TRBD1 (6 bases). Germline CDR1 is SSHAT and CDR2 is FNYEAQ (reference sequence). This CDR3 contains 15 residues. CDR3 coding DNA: TGTGCTAGCAGCCAGGGGCTATTGAACACCGGGGAGCTGTTTTTT. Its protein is CASSQGLLNTGELFF.

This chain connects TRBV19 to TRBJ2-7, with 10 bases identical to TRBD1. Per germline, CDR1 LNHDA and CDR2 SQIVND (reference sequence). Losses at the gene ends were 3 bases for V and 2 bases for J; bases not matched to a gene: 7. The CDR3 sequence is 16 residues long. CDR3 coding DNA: TGTGCCAGTAGTATCGCCGACAGGGGGCGAGCCTACGAGCAGTACTTC. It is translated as CASSIADRGRAYEQYF.

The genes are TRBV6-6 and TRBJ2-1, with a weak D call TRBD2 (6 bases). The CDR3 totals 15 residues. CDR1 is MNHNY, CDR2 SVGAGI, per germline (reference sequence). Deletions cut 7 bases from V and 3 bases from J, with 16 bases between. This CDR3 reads CASTPGLIVYNEQFF. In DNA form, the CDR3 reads TGTGCCAGCACCCCGGGACTCATCGTCTACAATGAGCAGTTCTTC.

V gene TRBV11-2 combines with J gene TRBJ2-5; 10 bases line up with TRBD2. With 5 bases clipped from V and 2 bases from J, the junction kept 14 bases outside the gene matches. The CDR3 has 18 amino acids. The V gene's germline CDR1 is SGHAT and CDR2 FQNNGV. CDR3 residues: CASSTSGAFHLLQETQYF. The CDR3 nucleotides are TGTGCCAGCAGCACTAGCGGGGCCTTCCACCTTCTTCAAGAGACCCAGTACTTC.

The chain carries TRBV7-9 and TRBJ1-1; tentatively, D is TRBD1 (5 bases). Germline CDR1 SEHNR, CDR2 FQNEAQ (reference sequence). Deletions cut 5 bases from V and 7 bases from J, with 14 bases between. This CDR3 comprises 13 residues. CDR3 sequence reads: CASSVTQGGEAFF. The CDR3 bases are TGTGCCAGCAGCGTGACCCAGGGCGGTGAAGCTTTCTTT.

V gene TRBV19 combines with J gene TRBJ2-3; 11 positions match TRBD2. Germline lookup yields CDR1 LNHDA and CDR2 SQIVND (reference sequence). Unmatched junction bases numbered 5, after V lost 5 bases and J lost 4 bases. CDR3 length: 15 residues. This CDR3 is CASSLLAGAPDTQYF. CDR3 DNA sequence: TGTGCCAGTAGTCTACTAGCGGGAGCCCCAGATACGCAGTATTTT.

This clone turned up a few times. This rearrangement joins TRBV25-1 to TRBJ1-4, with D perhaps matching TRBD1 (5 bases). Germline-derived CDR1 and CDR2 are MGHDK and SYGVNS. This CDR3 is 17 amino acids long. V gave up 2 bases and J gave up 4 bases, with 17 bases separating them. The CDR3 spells CASSERGKNSLNEKLFF. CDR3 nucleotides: TGTGCCAGCAGTGAAAGGGGAAAAAACAGCCTTAATGAAAAACTGTTTTTT.

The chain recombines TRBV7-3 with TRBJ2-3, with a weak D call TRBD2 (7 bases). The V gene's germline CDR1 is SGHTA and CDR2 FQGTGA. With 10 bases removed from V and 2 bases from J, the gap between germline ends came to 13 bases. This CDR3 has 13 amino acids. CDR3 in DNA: TGTGCCACCGGCGGGGGCCCCACAGATACGCAGTATTTT. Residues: CATGGGPTDTQYF.

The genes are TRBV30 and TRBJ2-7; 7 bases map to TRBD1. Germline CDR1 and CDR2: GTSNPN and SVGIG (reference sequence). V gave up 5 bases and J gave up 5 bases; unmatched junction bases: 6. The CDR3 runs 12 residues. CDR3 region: CAWYRGLNEQYF. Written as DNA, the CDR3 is TGTGCCTGGTACAGGGGTCTCAACGAGCAGTACTTC. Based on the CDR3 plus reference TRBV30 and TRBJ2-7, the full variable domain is SQTIHQWPATLVQPVGSPLSLECTVEGTSNPNLYWYRQAAGRGLQLLFYSVGIGQISSEVPQNLSASRPQDRQFILSSKKLLLSDSGFYLCAWYRGLNEQYFGPGTRLTVT.

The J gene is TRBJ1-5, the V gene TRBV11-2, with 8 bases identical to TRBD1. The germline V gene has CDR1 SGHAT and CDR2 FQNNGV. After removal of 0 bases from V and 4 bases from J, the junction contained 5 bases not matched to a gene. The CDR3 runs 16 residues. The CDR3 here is CASSLDSRGRNQPQHF. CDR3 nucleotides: TGTGCCAGCAGCTTAGATTCCAGGGGGCGTAATCAGCCCCAGCATTTT.

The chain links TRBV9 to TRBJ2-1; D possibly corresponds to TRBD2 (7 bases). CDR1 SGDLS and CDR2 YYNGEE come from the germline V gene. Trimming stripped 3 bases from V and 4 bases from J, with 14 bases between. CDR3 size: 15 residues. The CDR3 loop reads CASSEQGGFYNEQFF. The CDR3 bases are TGTGCCAGCAGCGAACAGGGAGGGTTTTACAATGAGCAGTTCTTC.

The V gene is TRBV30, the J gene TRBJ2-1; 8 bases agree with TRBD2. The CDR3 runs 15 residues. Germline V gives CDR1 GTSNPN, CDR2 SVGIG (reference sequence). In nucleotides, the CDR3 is TGTGCAAGTACGAGCGGGAGACGTTCCTACAATGAGCAGTTCTTC. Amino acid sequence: CASTSGRRSYNEQFF. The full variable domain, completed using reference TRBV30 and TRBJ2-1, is SQTIHQWPATLVQPVGSPLSLECTVEGTSNPNLYWYRQAAGRGLQLLFYSVGIGQISSEVPQNLSASRPQDRQFILSSKKLLLSDSGFYLCASTSGRRSYNEQFFGPGTRLTVL.

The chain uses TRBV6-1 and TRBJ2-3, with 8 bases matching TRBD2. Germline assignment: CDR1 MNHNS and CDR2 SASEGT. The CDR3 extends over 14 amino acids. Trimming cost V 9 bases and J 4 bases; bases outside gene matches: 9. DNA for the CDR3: TGTGCCAGTAACCTAGCGGGCTACCCAGATACGCAGTATTTT. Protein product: CASNLAGYPDTQYF.